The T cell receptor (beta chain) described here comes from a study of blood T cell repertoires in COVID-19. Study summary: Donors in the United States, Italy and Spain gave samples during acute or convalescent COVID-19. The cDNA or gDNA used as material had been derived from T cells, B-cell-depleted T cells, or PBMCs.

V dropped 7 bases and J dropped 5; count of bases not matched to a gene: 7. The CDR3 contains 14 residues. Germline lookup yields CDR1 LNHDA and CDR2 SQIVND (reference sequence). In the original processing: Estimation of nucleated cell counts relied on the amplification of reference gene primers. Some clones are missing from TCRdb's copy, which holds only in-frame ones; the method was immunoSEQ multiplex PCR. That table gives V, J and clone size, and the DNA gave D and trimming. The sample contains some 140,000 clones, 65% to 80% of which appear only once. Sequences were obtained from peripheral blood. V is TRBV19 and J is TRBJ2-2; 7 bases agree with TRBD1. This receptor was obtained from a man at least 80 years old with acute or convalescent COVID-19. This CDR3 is CASKTGISTGELFF. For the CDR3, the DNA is TGTGCCAGTAAGACAGGGATTTCAACCGGGGAGCTGTTTTTT.